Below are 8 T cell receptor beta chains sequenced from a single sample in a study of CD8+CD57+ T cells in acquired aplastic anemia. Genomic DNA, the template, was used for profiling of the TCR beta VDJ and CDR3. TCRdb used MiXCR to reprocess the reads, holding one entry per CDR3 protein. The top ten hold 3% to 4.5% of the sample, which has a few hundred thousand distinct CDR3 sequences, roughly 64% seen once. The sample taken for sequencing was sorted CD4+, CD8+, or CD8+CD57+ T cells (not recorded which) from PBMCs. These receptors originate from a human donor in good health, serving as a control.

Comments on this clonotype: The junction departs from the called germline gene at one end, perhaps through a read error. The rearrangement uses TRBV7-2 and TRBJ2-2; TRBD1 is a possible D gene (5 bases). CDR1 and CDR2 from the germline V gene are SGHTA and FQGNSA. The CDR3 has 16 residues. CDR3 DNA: TGTGCCAGCAGCGACAGTTTTGGGGCCAACGTCCTGACTCTGTCTTTT. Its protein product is CASSDSFGANVLTLSF.

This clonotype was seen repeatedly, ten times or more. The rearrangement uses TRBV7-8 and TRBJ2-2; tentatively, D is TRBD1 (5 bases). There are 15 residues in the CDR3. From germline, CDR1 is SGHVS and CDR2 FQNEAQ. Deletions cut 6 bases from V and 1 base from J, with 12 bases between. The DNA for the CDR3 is TGTGCCAGCAGATTTAACACAGGGAACACCGGGGAGCTGTTTTTT. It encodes CASRFNTGNTGELFF.

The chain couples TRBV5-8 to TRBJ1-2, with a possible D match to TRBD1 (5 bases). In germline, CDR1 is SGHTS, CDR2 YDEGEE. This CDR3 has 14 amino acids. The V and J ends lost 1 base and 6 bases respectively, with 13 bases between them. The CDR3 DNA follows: TGTGCCAGCAGCTTGAAGCAGGGAGTAAATGGCTACACCTTC. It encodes CASSLKQGVNGYTF.

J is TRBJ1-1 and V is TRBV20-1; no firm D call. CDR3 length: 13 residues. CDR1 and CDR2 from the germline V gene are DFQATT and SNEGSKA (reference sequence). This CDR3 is CSARASSPSEAFF. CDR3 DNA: TGCAGCGCCCGAGCCAGTAGTCCCTCTGAAGCTTTCTTT.

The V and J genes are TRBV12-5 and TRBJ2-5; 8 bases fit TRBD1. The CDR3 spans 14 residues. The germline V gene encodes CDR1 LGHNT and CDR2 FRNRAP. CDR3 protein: CASSLQGVRETQYF. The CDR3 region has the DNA TGTGCCAGCAGTTTACAGGGGGTTCGAGAGACCCAGTACTTC.

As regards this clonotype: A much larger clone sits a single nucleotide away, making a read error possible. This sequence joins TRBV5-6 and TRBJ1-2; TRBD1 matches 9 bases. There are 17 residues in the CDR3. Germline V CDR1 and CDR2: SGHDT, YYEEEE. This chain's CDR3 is CASSWETGQGLVEGCTF. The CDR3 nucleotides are TGTGCCAGCAGCTGGGAGACGGGACAGGGACTGGTGGAAGGCTGCACCTTC.

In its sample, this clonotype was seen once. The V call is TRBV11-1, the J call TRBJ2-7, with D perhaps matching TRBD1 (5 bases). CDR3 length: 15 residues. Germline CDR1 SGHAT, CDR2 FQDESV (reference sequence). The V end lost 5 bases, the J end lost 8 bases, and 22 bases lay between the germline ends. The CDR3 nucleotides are TGTGCCAGCAGCCTAGGATTAGGGGATAGGTTCCAGCAGTACTTC. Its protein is CASSLGLGDRFQQYF. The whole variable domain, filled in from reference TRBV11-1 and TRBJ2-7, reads EAEVAQSPRYKITEKSQAVAFWCDPISGHATLYWYRQILGQGPELLVQFQDESVVDDSQLPKDRFSAERLKGVDSTLKIQPAELGDSAMYLCASSLGLGDRFQQYFGPGTRLTVT.

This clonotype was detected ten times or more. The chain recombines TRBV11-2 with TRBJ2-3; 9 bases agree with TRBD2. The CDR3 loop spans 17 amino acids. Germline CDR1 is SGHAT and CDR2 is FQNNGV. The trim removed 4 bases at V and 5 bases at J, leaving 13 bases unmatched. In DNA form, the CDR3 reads TGTGCCAGCAGCTCGAGACTAAGCGGGGGGAGTGGAGATACGCAGTATTTT. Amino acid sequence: CASSSRLSGGSGDTQYF.